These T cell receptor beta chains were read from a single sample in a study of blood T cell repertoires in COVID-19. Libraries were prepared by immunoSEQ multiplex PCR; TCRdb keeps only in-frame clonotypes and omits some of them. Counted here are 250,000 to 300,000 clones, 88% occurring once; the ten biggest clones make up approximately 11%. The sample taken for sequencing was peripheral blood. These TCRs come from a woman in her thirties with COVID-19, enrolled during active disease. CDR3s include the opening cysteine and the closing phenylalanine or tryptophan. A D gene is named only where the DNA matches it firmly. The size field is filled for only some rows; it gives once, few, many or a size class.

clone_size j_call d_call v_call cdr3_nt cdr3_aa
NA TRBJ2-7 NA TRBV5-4 TGTGCCAGCAGCTTCCTCTACGAGCAGTACTTC CASSFLYEQYF
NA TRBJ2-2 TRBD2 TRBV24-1 TGTGCCACCAGTGCTATAGTAGGGAGGGAGCCCACCGGGGAGCTGTTTTTT CATSAIVGREPTGELFF
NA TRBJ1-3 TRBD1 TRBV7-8 TGTGCCAGCAGCTCACAGGGGAACTCTGGAAACACCATATATTTT CASSSQGNSGNTIYF
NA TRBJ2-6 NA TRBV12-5 TGTGCTAGTGCCCCATCTGGGGCCAACGTCCTGACTTTC CASAPSGANVLTF
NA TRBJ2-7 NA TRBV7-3 TGTGCCAGCAGCTTACTCCCGGACTTGTCCTACGAGCAGTACTTC CASSLLPDLSYEQYF
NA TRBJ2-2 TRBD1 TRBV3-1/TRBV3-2 TGTGCCAGCAGCCCACGGACAGGCACCTATAACACCGGGGAGCTGTTTTTT CASSPRTGTYNTGELFF
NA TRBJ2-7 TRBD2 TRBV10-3 TGTGCCATCAGTACGGGACTAGCGGGAGTCGGCGAGCAGTACTTC CAISTGLAGVGEQYF
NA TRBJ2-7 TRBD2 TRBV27 TGTGCCAGCAGCGACGGGACTAGAGGTAACGAGCAGTACTTC CASSDGTRGNEQYF
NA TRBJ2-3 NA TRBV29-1 TGCAGCGTTGTGGTTAGGCAGATGGGCTCAGATACGCAGTATTTT CSVVVRQMGSDTQYF
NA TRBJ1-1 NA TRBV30 TGTGCCTGGAGGGGGCAGTGGTTAACTTTCTTT CAWRGQWLTFF
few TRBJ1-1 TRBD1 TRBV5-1 TGCGCCAGCAGCTACGCGGGACAGGGGATATGGTACACTGAAGCTTTCTTT CASSYAGQGIWYTEAFF
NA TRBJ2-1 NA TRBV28 TGTGCCAGCAGTCCGGACTCCCGGGCTTACAATGAGCAGTTCTTC CASSPDSRAYNEQFF
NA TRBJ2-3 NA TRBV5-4 TGTGCCAGCAGCTCCTCAGGGTGGGTCGACACAGATACGCAGTATTTT CASSSSGWVDTDTQYF
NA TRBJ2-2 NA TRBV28 TGTGCCAGCAGTCCAGGGGGGCCCGGGGAGCTGTTTTTT CASSPGGPGELFF
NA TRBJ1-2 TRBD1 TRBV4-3 TGCGCCAGTTCCCGGGACAGGCTCCAAGATGGCTACACCTTC CASSRDRLQDGYTF
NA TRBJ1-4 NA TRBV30 TGTGCCTGGGCTGGGGAGGCTTCAAAGGTAAAACTGTTTTTT CAWAGEASKVKLFF
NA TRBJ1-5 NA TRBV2 TGTGCCAGCCGCAGGGAGGGTCAGCCCCAGCATTTT CASRREGQPQHF
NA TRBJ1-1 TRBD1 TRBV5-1 TGCGCCAGCAGCATAACCGGGACAGGGAACACTGAAGCTTTCTTT CASSITGTGNTEAFF
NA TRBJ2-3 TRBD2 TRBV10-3 TGTGCCATCAGTGAACCCCCTTTTACCACCGAGCGGGGAAGCACAGATACGCAGTATTTT CAISEPPFTTERGSTDTQYF
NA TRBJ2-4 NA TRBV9 TGTGCCAGCAGCCCGGGGAGCAACATTCAGTACTTC CASSPGSNIQYF
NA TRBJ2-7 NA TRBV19 TGTGCCAGTAGGGAGGAGGTCGGAGGATACTACGAGCAGTACTTC CASREEVGGYYEQYF
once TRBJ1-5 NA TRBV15 TGTGCCACCAATAATAGCAATCAGCCCCAGCATTTT CATNNSNQPQHF
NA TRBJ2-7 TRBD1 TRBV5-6 TGTGCCAGCAGCGGCGGGACAGGGGTGTCCTACGAGCAGTACTTC CASSGGTGVSYEQYF
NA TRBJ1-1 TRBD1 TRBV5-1 TGCGCCAGCAGCCCTCCGGGACAGGGGGGGCCTGGGAACACTGAAGCTTTCTTT CASSPPGQGGPGNTEAFF
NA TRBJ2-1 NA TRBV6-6 TGTGCCAGCAGTTCCAGGGACTACAATGAGCAGTTCTTC CASSSRDYNEQFF
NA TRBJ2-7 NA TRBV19 TGTGCCAGTAGTATTGGAGACAGGAGCTACGAGCAGTACTTC CASSIGDRSYEQYF
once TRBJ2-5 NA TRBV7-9 TGTGCCAGCAGCTTAGGGGCAGGGGTCAGACAAGAGACCCAGTACTTC CASSLGAGVRQETQYF
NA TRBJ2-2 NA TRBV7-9 TGTGCCAGCAGTTCAACCACAGGGAACACCGGGGAGCTGTTTTTT CASSSTTGNTGELFF
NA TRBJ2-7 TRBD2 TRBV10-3 TGTGCCATCAGTCTTAGCGGGAGCTACGAGCAGTACTTC CAISLSGSYEQYF
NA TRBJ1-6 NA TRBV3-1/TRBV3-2 TGTGCCAGCAGCCAAGGCCGAGGTTCACCCCTCCACTTT CASSQGRGSPLHF
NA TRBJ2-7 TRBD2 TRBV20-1 TGCAAGGCCGGGACTAGCGACGAGCAGTACTTC CKAGTSDEQYF
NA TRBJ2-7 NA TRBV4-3 TGCGCCAGCAGCAGGGAGATTTGGGGCGAGCAGTACTTC CASSREIWGEQYF
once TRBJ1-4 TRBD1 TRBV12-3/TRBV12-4 TGTGCCAGCAGCAGACAGGGAGAAGAAAAACTGTTTTTT CASSRQGEEKLFF
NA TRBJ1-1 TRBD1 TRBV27 TGTGCCAGCGGGACAGGGTTGAGGTACACTGAAGCTTTCTTT CASGTGLRYTEAFF
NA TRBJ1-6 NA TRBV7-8 TGTGCCAGCACTAGACAGCCCAATTCACCCCTCCACTTT CASTRQPNSPLHF
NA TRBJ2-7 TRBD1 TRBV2 TGTGCCAGCACCCCAAGGACAGGGTTGTACGAGCAGTACTTC CASTPRTGLYEQYF
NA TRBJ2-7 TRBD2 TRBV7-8 TGTGCCAGCAGCCCAAGGATAGCGGGAGGCGGGGGGCCCGAGCAGTACTTC CASSPRIAGGGGPEQYF
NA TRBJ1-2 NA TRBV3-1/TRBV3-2 TGTGCCAGCAGCCAAGATTTTTGGAGTAGAGACTACACCTTC CASSQDFWSRDYTF
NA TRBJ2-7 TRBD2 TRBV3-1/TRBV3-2 TGTGCCAGCAGCCACCTAGATCCGGGACTATCATCCTACGAGCAGTACTTC CASSHLDPGLSSYEQYF
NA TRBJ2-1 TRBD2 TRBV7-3 TGTGCCAGCAGTTGGACTAGCTACAATGAGCAGTTCTTC CASSWTSYNEQFF
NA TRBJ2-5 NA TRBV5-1 TGCGCCAGCAAGAGAGAAGCGGGCGATTCGGGGACCCAGTACTTC CASKREAGDSGTQYF
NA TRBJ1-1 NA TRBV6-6 TGTGCCAGCAGTTACACAGGCCAGGCGACTTTCTTT CASSYTGQATFF
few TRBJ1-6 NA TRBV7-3 TGTGCCAGCAGCCAAGGCGGAGGACGTGAAGGTTCACCCCTCCACTTT CASSQGGGREGSPLHF
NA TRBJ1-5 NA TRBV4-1 TGCGCCAGCAGCCAAGCATGGGGGCAGGGAAGTCAGCCCCAGCATTTT CASSQAWGQGSQPQHF
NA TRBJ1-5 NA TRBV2 TGTGCCAGCAGCCTTGACATCTATAGCAATCAGCCCCAGCATTTT CASSLDIYSNQPQHF
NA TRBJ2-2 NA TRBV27 TGTGCCAGCAGTTTACGGAACACCGGGGAGCTGTTTTTT CASSLRNTGELFF
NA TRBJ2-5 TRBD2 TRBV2 TGTGCCAGCAGTGAAATTAGCGGGAGCGGCGAGACCCAGTACTTC CASSEISGSGETQYF